Each of the 29 T cell receptor beta chains below was sequenced from the same sample in a study of CD8 T cells in ankylosing spondylitis (dated by TCRdb to 2015 to 2018). Library creation used 5' RACE. Instrument used: Illumina HiSeq 2500. TCRdb trimmed public reads at Q25 via fastp, called clones via MiXCR and kept in-frame beta chains. Each record represents a unique CDR3 protein, reported with the most common genes and DNA among its rows. Within this sample are under 300,000 distinct CDR3 sequences, with around 10% of them counted one time only. Together, the top ten hold 6% to 7.5% of the sample. The sequencing sample was made of blood, either unsorted or a sorted T cell fraction (not recorded which). Receptors originate from a male donor with ankylosing spondylitis or in good health (not recorded which).

This clonotype occurred many times. This chain connects TRBV7-8 to TRBJ2-5; 8 nucleotides line up with TRBD2. With 6 bases clipped from V and 5 bases from J, the junction kept 14 bases outside the gene matches. Germline CDR1 SGHVS, CDR2 FQNEAQ. The CDR3 has 16 residues. CDR3 sequence (DNA): TGTGCCAGCAGGACGGGTCGGGGGGGCAGGCAGGAGACCCAGTACTTC. It is translated as CASRTGRGGRQETQYF.

This clonotype was picked up many times. V is TRBV9 and J is TRBJ2-2, with TRBD1 identical over 7 bases. The V segment lost 0 bases and the J segment 5 bases; nucleotides outside the gene matches: 4. There are 15 residues in the CDR3. Germline V gene sequence: CDR1 SGDLS, CDR2 YYNGEE. The CDR3 region is CASSVEGGATGELFF. The CDR3 DNA is TGTGCCAGCAGCGTAGAAGGGGGCGCAACCGGGGAGCTGTTTTTT.

In this sample, this clonotype turned up many times. The chain is built from TRBV5-1 and TRBJ1-1, with D possibly TRBD1 on 6 matching bases. Trimming stripped 0 bases from V and 4 bases from J, with 13 bases between. CDR3 size: 15 residues. Germline V gives CDR1 SGHRS, CDR2 YFSETQ. CDR3 loop: CASSLEGGRGTEAFF. The DNA for the CDR3 is TGCGCCAGCAGCTTGGAGGGGGGGCGCGGCACTGAAGCTTTCTTT.

This clonotype was picked up many times. The chain joins TRBV7-8 to TRBJ1-2, with TRBD1 as a possible D gene (6 bases). The length of the CDR3 is 13 residues. Trimming removed 7 bases from V and 8 bases from J, with 17 bases in between. CDR1 is SGHVS and CDR2 is FQNEAQ in the germline V gene. In DNA, the CDR3 is TGTGCCAGCACCCCTCGGGAGGGGGGAGGCTACACCTTC. This gives the protein CASTPREGGGYTF. The whole variable domain, remainder taken from reference TRBV7-8 and TRBJ1-2, is GAGVSQSPRYKVAKRGQDVALRCDPISGHVSLFWYQQALGQGPEFLTYFQNEAQLDKSGLPSDRFFAERPEGSVSTLKIQRTQQEDSAVYLCASTPREGGGYTFGSGTRLTVV.

This clonotype was detected only a few times. V is TRBV28 and J is TRBJ2-3; 7 bases are shared with TRBD2. CDR3 length equals 12 residues. Germline V CDR1 and CDR2: MDHEN, SYDVKM. The J segment lost 5 bases and the V segment lost 8 bases, leaving 4 bases of the junction unmatched. CDR3 residues: CASREARDTQYF. The CDR3 coding sequence is TGTGCCAGCCGGGAGGCCCGAGATACGCAGTATTTT.

The sample holds many counts of this clonotype. The chain combines TRBV12-3 or TRBV12-4 with TRBJ2-1; D is unresolved. V was clipped by 5 bases and J by 14 bases, with 19 bases between them. This CDR3 contains 13 residues. In DNA form, the CDR3 reads TGTGCCAGCAGTCCCATCGGTGGCCGCATTGAGTTCTTC. It specifies CASSPIGGRIEFF.

This chain connects TRBV12-3 or TRBV12-4 to TRBJ1-2; no reliable D call. The V and J ends lost 6 bases and 0 bases respectively, with 17 bases between them. This CDR3 has 16 amino acids. The CDR3 sequence is CASSPYRDGANYGYTF. The CDR3 DNA follows: TGTGCCAGCAGCCCTTATCGCGACGGAGCTAACTATGGCTACACCTTC.

This clonotype was seen many times. The chain has TRBV9 and TRBJ1-1, with TRBD1 identical over 12 bases. Germline V CDR1 and CDR2: SGDLS, YYNGEE. The CDR3 has 17 residues. With V trimmed by 3 bases and J by 4 bases, 10 bases remained unmatched. The chain's CDR3 is CASSGSRDRGQGTEAFF. The CDR3 DNA reads TGTGCCAGCAGCGGAAGCCGGGACAGGGGGCAGGGCACTGAAGCTTTCTTT.

The sample holds many counts of this clonotype. One end of the junction does not line up with germline, which may come from a read error. The genes are TRBV5-1 and TRBJ2-5; D is perhaps TRBD2 (5 bases). Germline loops: CDR1 SGHRS, CDR2 YFSETQ. The CDR3 spans 13 residues. The CDR3 reads CASSLGLGETQYF. CDR3 DNA sequence: TGTGCCAGCAGTTTAGGACTGGGCGAGACCCAGTACTTC.

This clonotype has ten or more counts. This sequence joins TRBV12-3 or TRBV12-4 and TRBJ2-5; D ambiguous. The CDR3 contains 13 residues. Trimming pared 3 bases from V and 5 bases from J, leaving 10 bases between. The CDR3 coding sequence is TGTGCCAGCAGTTTCTCTCGCGGTGAGACCCAGTACTTC. It specifies CASSFSRGETQYF.

This clonotype has ten or more counts. This chain links TRBV5-1 with TRBJ1-3; D perhaps matches TRBD1 (5 bases). Trimming cost V 2 bases and J 7 bases, with 16 bases left between them. This CDR3 comprises 15 residues. Looked up from germline, CDR1 is SGHRS and CDR2 is YFSETQ. This CDR3 is CASSFLGTGVNTIYF. The CDR3 DNA reads as TGCGCCAGCAGCTTCTTAGGGACCGGCGTCAACACCATATATTTT.

This clonotype was found many times. The chain is built from TRBV29-1 and TRBJ1-2; 10 bases are shared with TRBD1. Germline assignment: CDR1 SQVTM and CDR2 ANQGSEA. V lost 7 bases and J lost 6; bases outside the gene matches: 5. CDR3 length: 12 residues. The CDR3 region has the DNA TGCAGCGCAGAAGGGACAGGGGATGGCTACACCTTC. Protein sequence: CSAEGTGDGYTF.

This clonotype was recorded a few times. The genes are TRBV7-8 and TRBJ1-2; no reliable D call. V gave up 0 bases and J gave up 8 bases, with 13 bases separating them. This CDR3 comprises 14 residues. The V gene's germline CDR1 is SGHVS and CDR2 FQNEAQ. The DNA of the CDR3 is TGTGCCAGCAGCTTAGCGCGTGGAACGGGGGGCTACACCTTC. It translates to CASSLARGTGGYTF.

V and J are TRBV29-1 and TRBJ2-1; D is perhaps TRBD1 (7 bases). This CDR3 is 15 amino acids long. CDR1 is SQVTM, CDR2 ANQGSEA, per germline. V was pared by 4 bases and J by 4 bases, with 17 bases between. The CDR3 DNA sequence: TGCAGCGTTGCAGGGGGGCCCCGCCTTTACAATGAGCAGTTCTTC. Amino acids: CSVAGGPRLYNEQFF.

This clonotype was recorded at least ten times. The gene calls are TRBV12-3 or TRBV12-4 and TRBJ2-5; D not resolved. The V end lost 3 bases, the J end lost 5 bases, and 10 bases lay between the germline ends. The CDR3 spans 13 residues. The CDR3 nucleotides are TGTGCCAGCAGTTTGTTGAGTTCCGAGACCCAGTACTTC. Translated, it gives CASSLLSSETQYF.

This clonotype was observed a handful of times. This chain links TRBV19 with TRBJ2-2, with D maybe TRBD2 (5 bases). The CDR3 sequence is 16 residues long. Germline assignment: CDR1 LNHDA and CDR2 SQIVND (reference sequence). V gave up 2 bases and J gave up 7 bases, with 17 bases separating them. In DNA, the CDR3 is TGTGCCAGTAGTATAAGCCTAGCTGAAGGTGTCGGGGAGCTGTTTTTT. Translated: CASSISLAEGVGELFF.

This clonotype was picked up many times. The gene calls are TRBV15 and TRBJ2-7; TRBD1 matches 7 bases. Germline CDR1 is LNHNV and CDR2 is YYDKDF (reference sequence). The CDR3 length is 15 residues. V dropped 5 bases and J dropped 6; count of bases not matched to a gene: 13. CDR3 sequence: CATSLPRTGAFEQYF. Here the CDR3 DNA reads TGTGCCACCAGCCTCCCCCGCACAGGGGCTTTCGAGCAGTACTTC. The whole variable domain, filled in from reference TRBV15 and TRBJ2-7, reads DAMVIQNPRYQVTQFGKPVTLSCSQTLNHNVMYWYQQKSSQAPKLLFHYYDKDFNNEADTPDNFQSRRPNTSFCFLDIRSPGLGDTAMYLCATSLPRTGAFEQYFGPGTRLTVT.

There are many counts of this clonotype. The chain uses TRBV5-1 and TRBJ2-7, with D perhaps being TRBD1 or TRBD2 (5 bases each). CDR3 length equals 13 residues. Deletions cut 3 bases from V and 4 bases from J, with 11 bases between. Germline assignment: CDR1 SGHRS and CDR2 YFSETQ. CDR3 DNA: TGCGCCAGCAGCTCACCGGGGCAATACGAGCAGTACTTC. Translating gives CASSSPGQYEQYF.

This clonotype was seen ten or more times. The chain employs TRBV7-8 and TRBJ1-5; tentatively, D is TRBD1 (5 bases). The germline CDR1 and CDR2 sequences are SGHVS and FQNEAQ. CDR3 length equals 13 residues. V dropped 1 base and J dropped 9 bases, with 10 bases sitting between them. CDR3 sequence (DNA): TGTGCCAGCAGCTTAGTGACAGACGGGCCCCAGCATTTT. It yields the protein CASSLVTDGPQHF.

This clonotype was counted ten times or more. The chain has TRBV12-3 or TRBV12-4 and TRBJ2-3; D is ambiguous. The CDR3 spans 18 residues. The germline V and J ends were trimmed by 4 bases and 2 bases, with 22 bases remaining between them. The CDR3 spells CASSSTLLRSRVTDTQYF. CDR3 sequence (DNA): TGTGCCAGCAGTTCGACCCTATTGAGGTCACGAGTCACAGATACGCAGTATTTT.

This clonotype was seen ten or more times. This CDR3 is CSARDYSGLAGHFQETQYF. CDR3 in DNA: TGCAGTGCTAGGGACTACTCGGGACTAGCGGGACACTTCCAAGAGACCCAGTACTTC. The chain carries TRBV20-1 and TRBJ2-5; TRBD2 matches 13 bases. Germline CDR1 reads DFQATT; CDR2 reads SNEGSKA (reference sequence). J lost 1 base, V lost 3 bases, and 14 bases had no gene match. The CDR3 covers 19 residues.

This clonotype was observed at least ten times. This chain uses TRBV7-3 with TRBJ2-1; 12 nucleotides align to TRBD2. V was pared by 5 bases and J by 7 bases, with 12 bases of the junction left unmatched. Per germline, CDR1 SGHTA and CDR2 FQGTGA. This CDR3 has 17 amino acids. In DNA, the CDR3 is TGTGCCAGCAGCCTACAACCGACTAGCGGGGGTGGGAATGAGCAGTTCTTC. It translates to CASSLQPTSGGGNEQFF.

This clonotype was seen repeatedly, ten times or more. Here the CDR3 DNA reads TGCGCCAGCAGCTGGGACAATTACTCCTACGAGCAGTACTTC. It is translated as CASSWDNYSYEQYF. The V call is TRBV5-1, the J call TRBJ2-7; D perhaps matches TRBD1 (6 bases). The germline V gene has CDR1 SGHRS and CDR2 YFSETQ. V was cut by 3 bases and J by 0 bases, with 10 bases left in between. The length of the CDR3 is 14 residues.

In this sample, this clonotype turned up many times. The J gene is TRBJ2-2, the V gene TRBV5-1; a weak D match, TRBD1 (6 bases). The V gene lost 4 bases and the J gene lost 6 bases, with 22 bases spanning the gap. The germline V gene has CDR1 SGHRS and CDR2 YFSETQ. The CDR3 length is 17 residues. CDR3 region: CASSLAGETRRSGELFF. In DNA form, the CDR3 reads TGCGCCAGCAGCCTAGCAGGGGAAACACGGAGGTCCGGGGAGCTGTTTTTT.

At least ten counts were recorded for this clonotype. This chain uses TRBV20-1 with TRBJ2-3; 11 nucleotides line up with TRBD2. The V and J ends lost 5 bases and 7 bases, in that order; junction bases with no gene match: 5. The CDR3 contains 13 residues. In germline, CDR1 is DFQATT, CDR2 SNEGSKA (reference sequence). CDR3: CSARLAGPNTQYF. The CDR3 nucleotides are TGCAGTGCTCGACTAGCGGGGCCCAATACGCAGTATTTT.

On this clonotype: This could be a read error, since a much larger clone is one nucleotide away. The J gene is TRBJ2-7, the V gene TRBV28; possible D gene TRBD1, 5 bases. The V gene's germline CDR1 is MDHEN and CDR2 SYDVKM. CDR3 length: 13 residues. CDR3 bases: TGTGCCACCAGTAACCAGGGCTCGGCCGAGCAGTACTTC. It is translated as CATSNQGSAEQYF.

This clonotype was recorded a few times. V and J are TRBV20-1 and TRBJ2-3; D gene ambiguous. The V gene lost 3 bases and the J gene lost 5 bases, with 9 bases spanning the gap. Looked up from germline, CDR1 is DFQATT and CDR2 is SNEGSKA (reference sequence). The CDR3 extends over 12 amino acids. The CDR3 here is CSASPMGDTQYF. The CDR3 DNA is TGCAGTGCTAGCCCCATGGGAGATACGCAGTATTTT.

This chain joins TRBV7-8 and TRBJ2-2, with D unresolved. Germline CDR1 is SGHVS and CDR2 is FQNEAQ. The CDR3 covers 14 residues. The V and J ends lost 1 base and 7 bases respectively, with 10 bases between them. As DNA, the CDR3 is TGTGCCAGCAGCTTAGGTTCCGCATACGGGGAGCTGTTTTTT. Its translation: CASSLGSAYGELFF.

J is TRBJ1-5 and V is TRBV6-5, with D perhaps matching TRBD1 (6 bases). This CDR3 comprises 15 residues. V was trimmed by 4 bases and J by 4 bases, leaving 14 bases between them. The germline gives CDR1 MNHEY, CDR2 SVGAGI. The DNA of the CDR3 is TGTGCCAGCAGTTCACTCCCCCAGGGGAATCAGCCCCAGCATTTT. Protein product: CASSSLPQGNQPQHF.